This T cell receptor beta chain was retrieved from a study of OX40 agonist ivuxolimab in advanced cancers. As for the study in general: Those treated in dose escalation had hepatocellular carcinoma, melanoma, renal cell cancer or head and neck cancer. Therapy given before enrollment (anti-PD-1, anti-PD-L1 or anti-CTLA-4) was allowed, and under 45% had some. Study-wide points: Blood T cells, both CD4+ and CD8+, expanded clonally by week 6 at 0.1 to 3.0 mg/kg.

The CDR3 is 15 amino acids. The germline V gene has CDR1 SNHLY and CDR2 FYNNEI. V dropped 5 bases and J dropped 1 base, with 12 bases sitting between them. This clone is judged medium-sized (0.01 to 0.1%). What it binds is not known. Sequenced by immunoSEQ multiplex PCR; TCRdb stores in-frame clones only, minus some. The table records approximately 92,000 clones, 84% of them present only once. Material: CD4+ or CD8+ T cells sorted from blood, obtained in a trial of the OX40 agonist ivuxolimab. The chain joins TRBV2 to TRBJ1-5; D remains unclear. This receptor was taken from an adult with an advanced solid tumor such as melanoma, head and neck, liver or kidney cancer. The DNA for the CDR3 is TGTGCCAGCAGTAGCTCGGCGAAAAGCAATCAGCCCCAGCATTTT. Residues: CASSSSAKSNQPQHF.